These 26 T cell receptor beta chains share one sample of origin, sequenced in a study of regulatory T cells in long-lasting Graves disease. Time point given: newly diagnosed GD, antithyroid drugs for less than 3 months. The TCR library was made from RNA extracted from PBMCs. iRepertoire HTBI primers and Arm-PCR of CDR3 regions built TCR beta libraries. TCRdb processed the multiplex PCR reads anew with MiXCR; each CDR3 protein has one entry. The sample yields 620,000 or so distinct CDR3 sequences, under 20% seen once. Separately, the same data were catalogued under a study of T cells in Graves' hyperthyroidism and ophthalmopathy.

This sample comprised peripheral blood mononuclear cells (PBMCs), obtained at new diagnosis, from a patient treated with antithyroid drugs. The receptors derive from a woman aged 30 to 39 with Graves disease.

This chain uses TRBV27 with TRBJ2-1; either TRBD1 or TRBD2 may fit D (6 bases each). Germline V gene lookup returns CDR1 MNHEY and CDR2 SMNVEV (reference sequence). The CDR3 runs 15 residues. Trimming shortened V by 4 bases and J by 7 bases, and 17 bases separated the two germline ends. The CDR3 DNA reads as TGTGCCAGCAGTTCCGGAGGGGGGTGGAGGAATGAGCAGTTCTTC. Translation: CASSSGGGWRNEQFF.

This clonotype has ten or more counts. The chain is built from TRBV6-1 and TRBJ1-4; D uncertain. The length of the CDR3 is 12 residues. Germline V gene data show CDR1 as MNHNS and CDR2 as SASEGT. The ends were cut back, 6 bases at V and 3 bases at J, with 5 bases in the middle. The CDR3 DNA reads TGTGCCAGCAGGATGGCTAATGAAAAACTGTTTTTT. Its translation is CASRMANEKLFF.

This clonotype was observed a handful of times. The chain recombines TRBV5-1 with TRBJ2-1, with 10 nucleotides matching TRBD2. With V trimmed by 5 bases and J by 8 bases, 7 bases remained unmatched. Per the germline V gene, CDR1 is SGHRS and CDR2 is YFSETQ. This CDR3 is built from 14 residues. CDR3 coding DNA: TGCGCCAGCAGTCCGGGACTAGCGACCGATGAGCAGTTCTTC. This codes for CASSPGLATDEQFF.

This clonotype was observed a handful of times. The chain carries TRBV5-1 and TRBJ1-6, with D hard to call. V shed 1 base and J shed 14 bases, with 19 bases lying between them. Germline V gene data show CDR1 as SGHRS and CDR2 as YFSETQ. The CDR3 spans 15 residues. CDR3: CASSLLGSQSQALHF. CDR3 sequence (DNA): TGCGCCAGCAGCTTGTTGGGCAGCCAAAGCCAGGCCCTCCACTTT.

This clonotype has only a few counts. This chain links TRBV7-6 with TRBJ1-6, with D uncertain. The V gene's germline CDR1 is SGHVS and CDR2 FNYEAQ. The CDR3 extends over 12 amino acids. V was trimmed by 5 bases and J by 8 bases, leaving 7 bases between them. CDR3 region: CASSRLDSPLHF. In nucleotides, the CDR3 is TGTGCCAGCAGCCGTCTCGATTCACCCCTCCACTTT.

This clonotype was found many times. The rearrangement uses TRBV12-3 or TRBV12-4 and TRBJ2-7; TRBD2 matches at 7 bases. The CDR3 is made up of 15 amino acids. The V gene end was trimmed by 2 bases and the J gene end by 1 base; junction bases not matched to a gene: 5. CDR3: CASSLNPSGSYEQYF. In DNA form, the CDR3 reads TGTGCCAGCAGTTTAAACCCTAGCGGTTCCTACGAGCAGTACTTC.

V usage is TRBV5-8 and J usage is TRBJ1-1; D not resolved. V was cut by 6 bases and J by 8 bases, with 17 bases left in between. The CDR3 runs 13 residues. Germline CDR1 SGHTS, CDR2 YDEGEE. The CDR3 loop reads CASKARPVLEAFF. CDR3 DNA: TGTGCCAGCAAGGCCCGGCCAGTCCTGGAAGCTTTCTTT.

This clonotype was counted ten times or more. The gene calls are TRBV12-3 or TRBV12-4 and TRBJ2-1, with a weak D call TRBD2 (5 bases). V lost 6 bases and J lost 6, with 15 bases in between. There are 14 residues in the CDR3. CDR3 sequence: CASSSRGPRNEQFF. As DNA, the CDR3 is TGTGCCAGCAGCTCCCGAGGGCCCCGCAATGAGCAGTTCTTC.

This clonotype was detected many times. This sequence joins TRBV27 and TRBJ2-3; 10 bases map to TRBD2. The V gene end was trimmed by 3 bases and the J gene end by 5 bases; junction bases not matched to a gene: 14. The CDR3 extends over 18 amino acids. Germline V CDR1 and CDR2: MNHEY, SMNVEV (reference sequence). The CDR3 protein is CASSFAAWLAGGGDTQYF. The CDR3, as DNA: TGTGCCAGCAGTTTTGCTGCTTGGTTAGCGGGGGGCGGAGATACGCAGTATTTT.

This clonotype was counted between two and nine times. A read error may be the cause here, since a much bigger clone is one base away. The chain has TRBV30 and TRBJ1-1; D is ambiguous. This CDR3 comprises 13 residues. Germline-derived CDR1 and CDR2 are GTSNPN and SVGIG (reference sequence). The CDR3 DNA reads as TGTGCCCGGAGTGGCAGCCTGAACACTGAAGCTTTCTTT. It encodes CARSGSLNTEAFF.

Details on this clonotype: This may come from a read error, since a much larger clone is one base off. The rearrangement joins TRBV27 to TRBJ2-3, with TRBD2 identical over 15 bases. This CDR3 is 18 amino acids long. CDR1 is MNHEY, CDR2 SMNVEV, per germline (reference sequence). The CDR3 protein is CVTSGTGVGLAGGDTQYF. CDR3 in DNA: TGTGTCACCTCTGGGACAGGGGTAGGACTAGCGGGAGGGGATACGCAGTATTTT.

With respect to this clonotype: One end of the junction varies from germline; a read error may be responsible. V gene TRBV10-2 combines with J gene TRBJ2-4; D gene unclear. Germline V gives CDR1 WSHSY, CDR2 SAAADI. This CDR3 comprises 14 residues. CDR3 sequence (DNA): TGCGCCAGCAGTGAGTCACCCACAGCAACAAGAGCTTTCTTC. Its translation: CASSESPTATRAFF.

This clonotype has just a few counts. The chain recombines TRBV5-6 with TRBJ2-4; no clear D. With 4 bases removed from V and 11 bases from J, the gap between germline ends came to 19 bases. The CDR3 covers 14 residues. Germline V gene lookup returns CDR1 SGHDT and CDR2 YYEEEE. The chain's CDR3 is CASSSPGPPGVQYF. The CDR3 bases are TGTGCCAGCAGCAGCCCCGGGCCCCCTGGAGTTCAGTACTTC.

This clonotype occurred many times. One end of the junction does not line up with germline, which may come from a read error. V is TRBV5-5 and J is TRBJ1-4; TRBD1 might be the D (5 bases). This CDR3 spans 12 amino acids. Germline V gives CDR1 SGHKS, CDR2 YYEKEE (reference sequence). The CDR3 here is CASSLGVEKLFF. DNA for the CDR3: TGTGCCAGCAGTTTGGGGGTTGAAAAACTGTTTTTT. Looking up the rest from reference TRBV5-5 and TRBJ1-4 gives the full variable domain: DAGVTQSPTHLIKTRGQQVTLRCSPISGHKSVSWYQQVLGQGPQFIFQYYEKEERGRGNFPDRFSARQFPNYSSELNVNALLLGDSALYLCASSLGVEKLFFGSGTQLSVL.

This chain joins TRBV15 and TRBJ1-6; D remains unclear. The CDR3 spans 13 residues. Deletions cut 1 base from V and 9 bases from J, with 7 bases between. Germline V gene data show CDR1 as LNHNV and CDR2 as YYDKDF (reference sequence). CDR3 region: CATSRGEPSPLHF. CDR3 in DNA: TGTGCCACCAGCAGAGGCGAACCTTCACCCCTCCACTTT.

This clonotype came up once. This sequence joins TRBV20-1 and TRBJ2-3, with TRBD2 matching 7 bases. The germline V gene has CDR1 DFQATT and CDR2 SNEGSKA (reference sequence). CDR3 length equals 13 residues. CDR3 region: CIVGLADTDTQYF. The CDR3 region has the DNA TGCATCGTAGGCCTAGCGGACACAGATACGCAGTATTTT.

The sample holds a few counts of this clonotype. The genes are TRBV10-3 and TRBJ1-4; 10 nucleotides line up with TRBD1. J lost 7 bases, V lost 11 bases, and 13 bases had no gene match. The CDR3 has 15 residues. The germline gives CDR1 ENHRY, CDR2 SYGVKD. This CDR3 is CAPQDRGSLGEKLFF. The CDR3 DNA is TGTGCCCCTCAGGACAGGGGGTCTTTAGGTGAAAAACTGTTTTTT.

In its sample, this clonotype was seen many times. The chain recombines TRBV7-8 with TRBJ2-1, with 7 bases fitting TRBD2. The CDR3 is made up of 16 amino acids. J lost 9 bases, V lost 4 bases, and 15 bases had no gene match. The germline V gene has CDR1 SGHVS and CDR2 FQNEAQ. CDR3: CASSSKRDPAPREQFF. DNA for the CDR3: TGTGCCAGCAGCTCCAAGCGGGACCCGGCCCCGCGTGAGCAGTTCTTC.

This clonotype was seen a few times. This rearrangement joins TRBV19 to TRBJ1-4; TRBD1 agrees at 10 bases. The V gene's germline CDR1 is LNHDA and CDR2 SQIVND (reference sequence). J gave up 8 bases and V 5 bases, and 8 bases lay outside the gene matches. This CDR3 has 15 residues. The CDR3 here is CASSETGTGVEKLFF. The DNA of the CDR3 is TGTGCCAGTAGTGAAACCGGGACAGGGGTCGAAAAACTGTTTTTT.

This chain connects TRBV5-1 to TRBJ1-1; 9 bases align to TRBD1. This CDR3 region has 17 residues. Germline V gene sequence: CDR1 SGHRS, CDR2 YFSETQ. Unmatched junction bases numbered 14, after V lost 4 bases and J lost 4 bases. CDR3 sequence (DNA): TGCGCCAGCAGCAATAAAAGAGGACAGGGGAAGTCCACTGAAGCTTTCTTT. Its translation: CASSNKRGQGKSTEAFF.

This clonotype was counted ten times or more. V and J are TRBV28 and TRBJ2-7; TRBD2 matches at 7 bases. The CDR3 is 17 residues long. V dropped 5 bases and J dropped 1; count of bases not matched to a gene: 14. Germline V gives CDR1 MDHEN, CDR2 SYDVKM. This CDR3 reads CASSLLSRGRGSYEQYF. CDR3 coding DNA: TGTGCCAGCAGTCTTCTCTCTAGAGGGAGGGGTTCCTACGAGCAGTACTTC.

Here the CDR3 reads CASSLFVGGNQPQHF. In nucleotides, the CDR3 is TGTGCCAGCAGTTTATTTGTGGGGGGCAATCAGCCCCAGCATTTT. This chain connects TRBV27 to TRBJ1-5; a possible D gene is TRBD1 (5 bases). CDR3 length equals 15 residues. The ends were cut back, 1 base at V and 2 bases at J, with 9 bases in the middle. Germline V gene data show CDR1 as MNHEY and CDR2 as SMNVEV (reference sequence).

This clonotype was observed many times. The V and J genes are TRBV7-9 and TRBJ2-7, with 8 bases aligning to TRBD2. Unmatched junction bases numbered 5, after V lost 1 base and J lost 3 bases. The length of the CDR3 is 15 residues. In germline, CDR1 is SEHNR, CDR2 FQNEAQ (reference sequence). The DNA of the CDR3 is TGTGCCAGCAGCTTAGGACCGGGAGGGAGCTACGAGCAGTACTTC. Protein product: CASSLGPGGSYEQYF.

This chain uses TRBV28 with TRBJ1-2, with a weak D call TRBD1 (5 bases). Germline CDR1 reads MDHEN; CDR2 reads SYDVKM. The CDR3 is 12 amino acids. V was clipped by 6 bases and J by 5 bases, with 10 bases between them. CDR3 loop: CASRSQGYGYTF. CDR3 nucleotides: TGTGCCAGCAGAAGTCAGGGTTATGGCTACACCTTC.

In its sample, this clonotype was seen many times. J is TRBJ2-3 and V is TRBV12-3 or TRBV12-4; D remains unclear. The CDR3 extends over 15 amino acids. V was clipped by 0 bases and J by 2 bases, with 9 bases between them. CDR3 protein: CASSLAVFTTDTQYF. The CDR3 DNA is TGTGCCAGCAGTTTAGCGGTGTTCACCACAGATACGCAGTATTTT.

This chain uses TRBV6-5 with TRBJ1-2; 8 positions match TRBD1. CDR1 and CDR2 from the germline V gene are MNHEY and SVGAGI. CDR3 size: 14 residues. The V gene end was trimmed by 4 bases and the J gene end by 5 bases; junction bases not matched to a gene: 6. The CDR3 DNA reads TGTGCCAGCAGTTCGGACAGGGACGGGTATGGCTACACCTTC. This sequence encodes CASSSDRDGYGYTF.